This is a list of T cell receptor beta chains from one sample in a study of shared clonotypes between healthy human individuals. The method was immunoSEQ multiplex PCR; TCRdb's version includes in-frame clones alone and lacks a portion of them. Counted here are approximately 530,000 clones, roughly 95% occurring once; the ten biggest clones make up about 0.06%. Input material: naive CD4+ T cells sorted from blood. Receptors were obtained from a woman aged 25 to 45 in good health. CDR3s include the opening cysteine and the closing phenylalanine or tryptophan. A D gene is named only where the DNA matches it firmly. Only part of the rows carry a size: once, few, many, or a class if the clone is expanded.

len: 12; j_gene: TRBJ2-3; abundance: NA; v_gene: TRBV30; d_gene: NA; CDR3nt: TGTGCCTGGAGTGTTAGTGCAGATACGCAGTATTTT; CDR3aa: CAWSVSADTQYF
len: 16; j_gene: TRBJ1-3; abundance: once; v_gene: TRBV6-6; d_gene: NA; CDR3nt: TGTGCCAGCAGTTACTCTACCGCCGACTCTGGAAACACCATATATTTT; CDR3aa: CASSYSTADSGNTIYF
len: 12; j_gene: TRBJ2-7; abundance: NA; v_gene: TRBV28; d_gene: NA; CDR3nt: TGTGCCAGCAGTACTAGCCTCTACGAGCAGTACTTC; CDR3aa: CASSTSLYEQYF
len: 13; j_gene: TRBJ2-7; abundance: NA; v_gene: TRBV9; d_gene: NA; CDR3nt: TGTGCCAGCAGCCCACGCCTAGCAGGCGAGCAGTACTTC; CDR3aa: CASSPRLAGEQYF
len: 14; j_gene: TRBJ2-3; abundance: NA; v_gene: TRBV5-1; d_gene: TRBD1; CDR3nt: TGCGCCAGCAGCCTGGGACAGGCCACAGATACGCAGTATTTT; CDR3aa: CASSLGQATDTQYF
len: 13; j_gene: TRBJ2-3; abundance: NA; v_gene: TRBV29-1; d_gene: NA; CDR3nt: TGCAGCGTTGCGAGCGGGCCCACAGATACGCAGTATTTT; CDR3aa: CSVASGPTDTQYF
len: 13; j_gene: TRBJ2-1; abundance: NA; v_gene: TRBV29-1; d_gene: NA; CDR3nt: TGCAGCGTTTCGGGAGTAGGGTACAATGAGCAGTTCTTC; CDR3aa: CSVSGVGYNEQFF
len: 14; j_gene: TRBJ1-4; abundance: NA; v_gene: TRBV28; d_gene: NA; CDR3nt: TGTGCCAGCAGCAGGACAGCAACTAATGAAAAACTGTTTTTT; CDR3aa: CASSRTATNEKLFF
len: 18; j_gene: TRBJ2-7; abundance: NA; v_gene: TRBV27; d_gene: TRBD2; CDR3nt: TGTGCCAGCAGTCCCGCTGACAATCTAGCGGGAGGTCTCTACGAGCAGTACTTC; CDR3aa: CASSPADNLAGGLYEQYF
len: 18; j_gene: TRBJ2-2; abundance: NA; v_gene: TRBV30; d_gene: NA; CDR3nt: TGTGCCTGGAGCTCAGAGGACAGGATTGCGGGAAGGGCCGGGGAGCTGTTTTTT; CDR3aa: CAWSSEDRIAGRAGELFF
len: 13; j_gene: TRBJ2-3; abundance: NA; v_gene: TRBV6-1; d_gene: NA; CDR3nt: TGTGCCAGCAGACAGGCCGCCACAGATACGCAGTATTTT; CDR3aa: CASRQAATDTQYF
len: 16; j_gene: TRBJ2-4; abundance: NA; v_gene: TRBV28; d_gene: NA; CDR3nt: TGTGCCAGCAGTTTCCTAGGGGGAGAAGCCAAAAACATTCAGTACTTC; CDR3aa: CASSFLGGEAKNIQYF
len: 13; j_gene: TRBJ2-3; abundance: NA; v_gene: TRBV4-1; d_gene: NA; CDR3nt: TGCGCCAGCAGGCGGACGGTTACAGATACGCAGTATTTT; CDR3aa: CASRRTVTDTQYF
len: 11; j_gene: TRBJ2-5; abundance: NA; v_gene: TRBV28; d_gene: NA; CDR3nt: TGTGCCAGCACCCGTTTCGAGACCCAGTACTTC; CDR3aa: CASTRFETQYF
len: 15; j_gene: TRBJ2-3; abundance: NA; v_gene: TRBV11-2; d_gene: TRBD2; CDR3nt: TGTGCCAGCAGGGGGATGCTAGCGGGATTGGATACGCAGTATTTT; CDR3aa: CASRGMLAGLDTQYF
len: 16; j_gene: TRBJ2-5; abundance: once; v_gene: TRBV5-1; d_gene: NA; CDR3nt: TGCGCCAGCAGCTTGGGTAGCCACAACCCGGGAGAGACCCAGTACTTC; CDR3aa: CASSLGSHNPGETQYF